This TCR beta chain appears in the sequencing data of a study of CD8+ T cells in alopecia areata. Overall study: The study gave treated patients oral tofacitinib at 5 to 10 mg twice daily.

Treatment in this sample: oral pan-JAK inhibitor, 5-10 mg twice daily. Collected material from alopecia areata patients comprised lesional scalp punch biopsies and peripheral blood. V dropped 7 bases and J dropped 1 base, with 8 bases sitting between them. The CDR3 runs 11 residues. Looked up from germline, CDR1 is GTSNPN and CDR2 is SVGIG (reference sequence). RNA, once extracted, was reverse transcribed into cDNA for use as the sequencing template. TCRdb keeps only in-frame clones here, not all; method: immunoSEQ multiplex PCR. The table lists about 190,000 clones, roughly 60% of them singletons, with 0.95% to 1.1% in the top ten. General observations from the study: Scalp sequencing also captures normal skin's resident alphabeta T cells. Many of the expanded lesional clones endured in scalp and blood while on tofacitinib.

In the case of this clone: Its target is not known.

This chain uses TRBV30 with TRBJ2-7, with D hard to call. This receptor was taken from a human donor with alopecia areata. The material was CD4+ T cells sorted from blood, obtained at week 24, from a patient treated with tofacitinib. For the CDR3, the DNA is TGTGCCTACCATAGTTCCTACGAGCAGTACTTC. Translating gives CAYHSSYEQYF.